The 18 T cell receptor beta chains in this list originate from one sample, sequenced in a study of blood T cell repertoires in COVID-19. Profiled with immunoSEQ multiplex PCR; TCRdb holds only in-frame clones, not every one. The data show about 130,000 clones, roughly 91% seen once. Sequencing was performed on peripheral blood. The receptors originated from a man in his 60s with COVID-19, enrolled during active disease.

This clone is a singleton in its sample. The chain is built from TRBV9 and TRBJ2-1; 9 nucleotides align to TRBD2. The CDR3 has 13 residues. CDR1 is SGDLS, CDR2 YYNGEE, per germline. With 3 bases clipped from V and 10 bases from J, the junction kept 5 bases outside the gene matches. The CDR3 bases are TGTGCCAGCAGCGACGGCGGGGGGGGCGAGCAGTTCTTC. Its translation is CASSDGGGGEQFF. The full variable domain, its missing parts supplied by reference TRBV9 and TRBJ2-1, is DSGVTQTPKHLITATGQRVTLRCSPRSGDLSVYWYQQSLDQGLQFLIQYYNGEERAKGNILERFSAQQFPDLHSELNLSSLELGDSALYFCASSDGGGGEQFFGPGTRLTVL.

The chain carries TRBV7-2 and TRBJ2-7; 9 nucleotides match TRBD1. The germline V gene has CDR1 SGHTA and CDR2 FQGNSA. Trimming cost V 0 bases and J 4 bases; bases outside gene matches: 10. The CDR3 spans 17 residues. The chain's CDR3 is CASSLAGVGQGWYEQYF. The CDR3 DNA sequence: TGTGCCAGCAGCTTAGCCGGGGTGGGACAGGGATGGTACGAGCAGTACTTC.

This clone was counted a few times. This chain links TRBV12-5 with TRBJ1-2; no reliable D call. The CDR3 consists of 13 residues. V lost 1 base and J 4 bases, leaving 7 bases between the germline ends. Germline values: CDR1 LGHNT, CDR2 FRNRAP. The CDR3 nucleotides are TGTGCTAGTGGTTTGGGAGGATCCTATGGCTACACCTTC. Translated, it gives CASGLGGSYGYTF.

In DNA, the CDR3 is TGTGCCAGCAGCAGCTTATTTGGGGACAGGGGTGAAAAACTGTTTTTT. Its translation: CASSSLFGDRGEKLFF. The chain combines TRBV2 with TRBJ1-4, with 10 bases aligning to TRBD1. V trimming: 6 bases; J trimming: 7 bases; junction bases outside the gene matches: 11. From germline, CDR1 is SNHLY and CDR2 FYNNEI. The CDR3 loop spans 16 amino acids.

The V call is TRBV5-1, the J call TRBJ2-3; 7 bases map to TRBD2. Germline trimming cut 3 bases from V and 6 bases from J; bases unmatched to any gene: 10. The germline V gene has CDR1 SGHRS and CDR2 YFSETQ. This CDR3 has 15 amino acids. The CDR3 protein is CASSSGGQGKDTQYF. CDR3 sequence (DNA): TGCGCCAGCAGCTCGGGGGGTCAGGGTAAGGATACGCAGTATTTT. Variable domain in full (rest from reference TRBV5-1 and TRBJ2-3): KAGVTQTPRYLIKTRGQQVTLSCSPISGHRSVSWYQQTPGQGLQFLFEYFSETQRNKGNFPGRFSGRQFSNSRSEMNVSTLELGDSALYLCASSSGGQGKDTQYFGPGTRLTVL.

CDR3 in amino acids: CASSFVLAGETQYF. CDR3 nucleotides: TGTGCCAGTAGCTTCGTACTAGCGGGAGAGACCCAGTACTTC. This chain joins TRBV19 and TRBJ2-5; TRBD2 aligns across 9 bases. The CDR3 runs 14 residues. CDR1 and CDR2 (germline): LNHDA, SQIVND (reference sequence). The V gene end was trimmed by 6 bases and the J gene end by 4 bases; junction bases not matched to a gene: 6.

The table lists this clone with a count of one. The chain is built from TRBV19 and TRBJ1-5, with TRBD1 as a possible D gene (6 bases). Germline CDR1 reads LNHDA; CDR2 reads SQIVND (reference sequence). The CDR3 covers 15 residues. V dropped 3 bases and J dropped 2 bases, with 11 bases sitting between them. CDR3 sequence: CASSITGKGNQPQHF. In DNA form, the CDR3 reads TGTGCCAGTAGTATTACAGGGAAGGGCAATCAGCCCCAGCATTTT.

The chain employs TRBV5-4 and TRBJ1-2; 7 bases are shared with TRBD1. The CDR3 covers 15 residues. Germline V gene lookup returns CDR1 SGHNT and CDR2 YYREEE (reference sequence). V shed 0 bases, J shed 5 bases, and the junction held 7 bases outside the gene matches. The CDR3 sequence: CASSLDTTGRYGYTF. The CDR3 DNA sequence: TGTGCCAGCAGCTTGGATACGACAGGGAGGTATGGCTACACCTTC.

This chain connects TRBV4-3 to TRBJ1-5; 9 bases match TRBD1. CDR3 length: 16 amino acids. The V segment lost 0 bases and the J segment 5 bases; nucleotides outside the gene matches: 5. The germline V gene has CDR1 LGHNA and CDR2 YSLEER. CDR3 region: CASSQDLGTGYQPQHF. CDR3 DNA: TGCGCCAGCAGCCAAGATTTAGGGACAGGGTATCAGCCCCAGCATTTT.

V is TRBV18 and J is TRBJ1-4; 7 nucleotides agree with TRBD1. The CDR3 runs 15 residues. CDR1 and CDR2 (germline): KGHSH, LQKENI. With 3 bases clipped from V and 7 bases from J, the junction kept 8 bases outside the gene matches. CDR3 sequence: CASSPTGQILEKLFF. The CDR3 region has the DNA TGTGCCAGCTCACCGACGGGACAGATCCTTGAAAAACTGTTTTTT.

The CDR3 region has the DNA TGTGCCAGCAGCTTAGCGGGAGGTAGCCCAGCTAACTATGGCTACACCTTC. It yields the protein CASSLAGGSPANYGYTF. The chain couples TRBV7-9 to TRBJ1-2, with D hard to call. There are 17 residues in the CDR3. With 0 bases removed from V and 0 bases from J, the gap between germline ends came to 14 bases. CDR1 SEHNR and CDR2 FQNEAQ come from the germline V gene (reference sequence).

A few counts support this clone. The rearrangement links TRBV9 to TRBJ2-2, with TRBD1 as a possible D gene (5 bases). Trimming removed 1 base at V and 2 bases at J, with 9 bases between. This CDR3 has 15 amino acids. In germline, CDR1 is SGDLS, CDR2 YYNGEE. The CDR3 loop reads CASSVKRGNTGELFF. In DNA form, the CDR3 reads TGTGCCAGCAGCGTAAAAAGGGGAAACACCGGGGAGCTGTTTTTT. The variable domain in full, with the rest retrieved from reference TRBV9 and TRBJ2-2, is DSGVTQTPKHLITATGQRVTLRCSPRSGDLSVYWYQQSLDQGLQFLIQYYNGEERAKGNILERFSAQQFPDLHSELNLSSLELGDSALYFCASSVKRGNTGELFFGEGSRLTVL.

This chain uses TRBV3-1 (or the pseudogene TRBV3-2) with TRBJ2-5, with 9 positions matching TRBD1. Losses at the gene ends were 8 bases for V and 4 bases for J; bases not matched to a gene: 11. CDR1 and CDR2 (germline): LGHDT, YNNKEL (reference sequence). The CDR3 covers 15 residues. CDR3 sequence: CASDHLGQGGETQYF. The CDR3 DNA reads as TGTGCCAGCGATCACTTGGGACAGGGTGGAGAGACCCAGTACTTC.

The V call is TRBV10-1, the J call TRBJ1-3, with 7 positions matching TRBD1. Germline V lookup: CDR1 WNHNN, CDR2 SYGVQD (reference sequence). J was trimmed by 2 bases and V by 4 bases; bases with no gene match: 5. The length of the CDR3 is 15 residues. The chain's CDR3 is CASSGPRGPGNTIYF. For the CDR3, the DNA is TGCGCCAGCAGTGGCCCAAGGGGGCCTGGAAACACCATATATTTT.

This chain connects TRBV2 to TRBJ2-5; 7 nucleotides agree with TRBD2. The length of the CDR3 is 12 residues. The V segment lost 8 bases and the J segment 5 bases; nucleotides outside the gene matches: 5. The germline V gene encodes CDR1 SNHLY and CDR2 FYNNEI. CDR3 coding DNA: TGTGCCAGCGGGAGGGTTGGCGAGACCCAGTACTTC. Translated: CASGRVGETQYF.

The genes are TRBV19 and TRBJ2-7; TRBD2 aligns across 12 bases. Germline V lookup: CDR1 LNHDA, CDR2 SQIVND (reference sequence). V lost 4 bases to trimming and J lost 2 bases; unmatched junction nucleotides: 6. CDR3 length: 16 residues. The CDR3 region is CASSKPTSGGTYEQYF. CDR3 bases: TGTGCCAGTAGTAAACCGACTAGCGGGGGAACCTACGAGCAGTACTTC.

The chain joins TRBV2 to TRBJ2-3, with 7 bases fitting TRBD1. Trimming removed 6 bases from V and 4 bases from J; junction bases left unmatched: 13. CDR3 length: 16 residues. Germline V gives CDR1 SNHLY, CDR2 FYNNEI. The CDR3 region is CASRNLDRVRADTQYF. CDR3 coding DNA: TGTGCCAGCAGAAACCTAGACAGGGTGAGGGCAGATACGCAGTATTTT.

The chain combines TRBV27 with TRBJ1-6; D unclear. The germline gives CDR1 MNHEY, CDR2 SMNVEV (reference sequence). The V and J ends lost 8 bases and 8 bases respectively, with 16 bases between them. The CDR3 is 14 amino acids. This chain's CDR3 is CASGRRERYSPLHF. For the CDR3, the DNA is TGTGCCAGCGGGCGGAGGGAGCGCTATTCACCCCTCCACTTT.